The 30 T cell receptor beta chains below come from one sample, sequenced in a study of CD8+CD57+ T cells in acquired aplastic anemia. Sequencing involved patients with CD8+CD57+ cell expansion previously shown by flow cytometry. TCR beta VDJ and CDR3 profiling used genomic DNA as template. TCRdb fed the reads into MiXCR, producing one record per CDR3 protein. This table holds roughly 220,000 distinct CDR3 sequences, approximately 65% found once. The source material was sorted CD4+, CD8+, or CD8+CD57+ T cells (not recorded which) from PBMCs. The receptors come from a human donor with aplastic anemia.

The chain employs TRBV15 and TRBJ1-1; D unclear. The V gene's germline CDR1 is LNHNV and CDR2 YYDKDF (reference sequence). CDR3 length: 13 amino acids. Between the trimmed V and J ends, which lost 1 base and 3 bases, there was a span of 6 bases. In DNA, the CDR3 is TGTGCCACCAGCAGAGGGGTGGACACTGAAGCTTTCTTT. Residues: CATSRGVDTEAFF.

This clonotype was seen more than once but under ten times. V gene TRBV15 combines with J gene TRBJ2-1; D gene ambiguous. The CDR3 loop spans 17 amino acids. In germline, CDR1 is LNHNV, CDR2 YYDKDF (reference sequence). V lost 2 bases and J lost 3, with 17 bases in between. The CDR3 spells CATSRLVGRSGYNEQFF. The DNA of the CDR3 is TGTGCCACCAGCAGACTAGTGGGCAGGTCGGGCTACAATGAGCAGTTCTTC.

This clonotype came up many times. The CDR3 nucleotides are TGTGCCACCAGCAGACCATTTCCGGGACAGGGCTACACTGAAGCTTTCTTT. Amino acids: CATSRPFPGQGYTEAFF. V usage is TRBV15 and J usage is TRBJ1-1; TRBD1 aligns across 9 bases. V was pared by 2 bases and J by 3 bases, with 10 bases of the junction left unmatched. In germline, CDR1 is LNHNV, CDR2 YYDKDF (reference sequence). The CDR3 length is 17 residues.

The table lists this clonotype with many counts. The chain combines TRBV15 with TRBJ1-1, with 12 bases lining up with TRBD1. Trimming took 2 bases from V and 5 from J; bases not matched to a gene: 15. The CDR3 is 19 residues long. Germline values: CDR1 LNHNV, CDR2 YYDKDF (reference sequence). The CDR3 sequence: CATSRPFPGQGANGTEAFF. DNA for the CDR3: TGTGCCACCAGCAGACCATTTCCGGGACAGGGGGCGAATGGTACTGAAGCTTTCTTT.

The chain carries TRBV20-1 and TRBJ1-2; a possible D gene is TRBD1 (6 bases). This CDR3 region has 12 residues. V was shortened by 4 bases and J by 3 bases, with 9 bases between the two germline ends. The germline gives CDR1 DFQATT, CDR2 SNEGSKA (reference sequence). Here the CDR3 reads CSANKGDYGYTF. DNA for the CDR3: TGCAGTGCTAACAAGGGGGACTATGGCTACACCTTC.

This clonotype was recorded once. The J gene is TRBJ1-2, the V gene TRBV5-4, with D hard to call. V was clipped by 5 bases and J by 6 bases, with 14 bases between them. There are 13 residues in the CDR3. The germline V gene encodes CDR1 SGHNT and CDR2 YYREEE (reference sequence). CDR3: CASSQLEKHGYTF. Written as DNA, the CDR3 is TGTGCCAGCAGTCAGCTCGAGAAGCATGGCTACACCTTC.

The V call is TRBV7-9, the J call TRBJ1-2, with TRBD1 matching 9 bases. CDR1 is SEHNR and CDR2 is FQNEAQ in the germline V gene (reference sequence). With 10 bases clipped from V and 4 bases from J, the junction kept 4 bases outside the gene matches. The CDR3 has 12 amino acids. The CDR3 DNA is TGTGCCACCCCGGACAGGGGCTATGGCTACACCTTC. It yields the protein CATPDRGYGYTF.

V usage is TRBV5-4 and J usage is TRBJ2-5; 8 bases are shared with TRBD1. V shed 1 base and J 5 bases; nucleotides not matched to a gene: 7. Germline CDR1 reads SGHNT; CDR2 reads YYREEE (reference sequence). The CDR3 runs 15 residues. CDR3 DNA: TGTGCCAGCAGCTTGCCCGGACAGGGAAGGGAGACCCAGTACTTC. This translates into CASSLPGQGRETQYF.

The rearrangement uses TRBV2 and TRBJ2-3; 8 bases align to TRBD2. The CDR3 has 15 residues. With 6 bases clipped from V and 3 bases from J, the junction kept 8 bases outside the gene matches. Germline V gives CDR1 SNHLY, CDR2 FYNNEI. The CDR3 DNA reads TGTGCCAGCAGCCCCACGGGGGGGTGGACAGATACGCAGTATTTT. Translated, it gives CASSPTGGWTDTQYF.

The V gene is TRBV2, the J gene TRBJ2-1, with TRBD2 matching 8 bases. The trim removed 6 bases at V and 5 bases at J, leaving 9 bases unmatched. The V gene's germline CDR1 is SNHLY and CDR2 FYNNEI. This CDR3 contains 15 residues. CDR3 loop: CASSPGGLVNNEQFF. Written as DNA, the CDR3 is TGTGCCAGCAGCCCGGGGGGACTAGTAAACAATGAGCAGTTCTTC.

About this clonotype itself: Its ends do not fully match the called genes, so a read error is possible. The V gene is TRBV12-3 or TRBV12-4, the J gene TRBJ2-7; no clear D gene. The CDR3 contains 10 residues. The DNA for the CDR3 is TGTGCCATCAGTACCTACGAGCAGTACTTC. This encodes CAISTYEQYF.

The rearrangement links TRBV20-1 to TRBJ1-1, with D uncertain. Trimming cost V 3 bases and J 8 bases, with 10 bases left between them. This CDR3 has 11 amino acids. CDR1 DFQATT and CDR2 SNEGSKA come from the germline V gene (reference sequence). CDR3 coding DNA: TGCAGTGCTAGCTCCTCGACAGAAGCTTTCTTT. Protein product: CSASSSTEAFF.

The chain has TRBV2 and TRBJ2-7; D not certain. The V gene's germline CDR1 is SNHLY and CDR2 FYNNEI. V dropped 6 bases and J dropped 3 bases, with 18 bases sitting between them. The CDR3 is 15 amino acids. The CDR3 protein is CASRAGSRAHYEQYF. For the CDR3, the DNA is TGTGCCAGCAGGGCCGGGTCCCGGGCCCACTACGAGCAGTACTTC.

The chain uses TRBV29-1 and TRBJ2-3; D gene ambiguous. Germline V gene data show CDR1 as SQVTM and CDR2 as ANQGSEA. This CDR3 is built from 16 residues. Trimming shortened V by 6 bases and J by 4 bases, and 23 bases separated the two germline ends. The CDR3 DNA follows: TGCAGCGTACTTTTAGGGCAGGCTAGATTGGCAGATACGCAGTATTTT. This codes for CSVLLGQARLADTQYF.

This clonotype was seen many times. The chain employs TRBV7-9 and TRBJ1-2; 8 bases align to TRBD1. The CDR3 totals 16 residues. V shed 6 bases and J 5 bases; nucleotides not matched to a gene: 14. Germline lookup yields CDR1 SEHNR and CDR2 FQNEAQ (reference sequence). CDR3 in amino acids: CASRQLRHRGIYGYTF. In DNA form, the CDR3 reads TGTGCCAGCAGACAGCTCCGGCACAGGGGGATTTATGGCTACACCTTC.

This clonotype is a singleton in its sample. J is TRBJ2-3 and V is TRBV20-1; possibly TRBD2 for D (6 bases). Trimming cost V 5 bases and J 2 bases, with 17 bases left between them. Germline CDR1 reads DFQATT; CDR2 reads SNEGSKA (reference sequence). The CDR3 runs to 15 residues. The CDR3 loop is CSAWDPSEYTDTQYF. The CDR3 DNA is TGCAGTGCTTGGGACCCTAGCGAGTACACAGATACGCAGTATTTT.

The chain uses TRBV7-9 and TRBJ2-3; D perhaps matches TRBD1 (6 bases). Trimming left V 5 bases short and J 5 bases short, with 14 bases between. CDR3 length equals 14 residues. The V gene's germline CDR1 is SEHNR and CDR2 FQNEAQ (reference sequence). The CDR3 DNA sequence: TGTGCCAGCAGCCCGGGACAAGTTATAGATACGCAGTATTTT. Translation: CASSPGQVIDTQYF.

As for this clonotype: A much more abundant neighbour one base away suggests this may be a read error. The conserved closing phenylalanine or tryptophan is absent in this CDR3, likely reflecting a read error. The chain carries TRBV6-2 or TRBV6-3 and TRBJ2-5; D not resolved. The CDR3 is 12 residues long. Trimming removed 2 bases at V and 9 bases at J, with 10 bases between. CDR1 is MNHEY, CDR2 SVGEGT, per germline. The CDR3 sequence: CASSYDSTAQYL. The CDR3 bases are TGTGCCAGCAGTTACGACTCCACGGCCCAGTACCTC.

The rearrangement links TRBV24-1 to TRBJ2-5, with 10 bases that match TRBD1. The ends lost 11 bases at V and 1 base at J; junction bases unmatched: 3. Germline CDR1 reads KGHDR; CDR2 reads SFDVKD. The CDR3 is 13 residues long. CDR3 bases: TGTGCCAAAAGGACAGGGGGCCAAGAGACCCAGTACTTC. Amino acid sequence: CAKRTGGQETQYF.

This clonotype came up once. The V call is TRBV24-1, the J call TRBJ2-7, with D perhaps matching TRBD1 or TRBD2 (5 bases each). CDR1 is KGHDR and CDR2 is SFDVKD in the germline V gene. The CDR3 has 15 amino acids. Deletions cut 3 bases from V and 3 bases from J, with 14 bases between. CDR3 nucleotide sequence: TGTGCCACCAGTGATCCACAGGACGGGATCTACGAGCAGTACTTC. Its protein product is CATSDPQDGIYEQYF.

The chain couples TRBV19 to TRBJ2-7; D is undetermined. The J call may be incorrect, as the DNA end agrees better with TRBJ2-1. Germline values: CDR1 LNHDA, CDR2 SQIVND (reference sequence). This CDR3 spans 15 amino acids. The CDR3 coding sequence is TGTGCCAGTAGTATAGCAGCTGGGTACTACAATGAGCAGTTCTTC. The encoded protein is CASSIAAGYYNEQFF.

The V call is TRBV20-1, the J call TRBJ2-3; TRBD1 aligns across 7 bases. This CDR3 is 14 amino acids long. Trimming took 5 bases from V and 4 from J; bases not matched to a gene: 9. CDR1 and CDR2 from the germline V gene are DFQATT and SNEGSKA (reference sequence). CDR3 sequence (DNA): TGCAGTGCTCCCAGGACAGGTGGGTCAGATACGCAGTATTTT. Translated: CSAPRTGGSDTQYF.

With respect to this clonotype: A much larger clone differs by one base, so this may be a read error. Since the CDR3 does not end with the conserved phenylalanine or tryptophan, this likely comes from a read error. The chain joins TRBV27 to TRBJ2-7, with D possibly being TRBD1 (6 bases). The CDR3 runs to 13 residues. CDR1 MNHEY and CDR2 SMNVEV come from the germline V gene (reference sequence). Trimming took off 3 bases at V and 2 bases at J, with 8 bases between the two ends. The CDR3 DNA follows: TGTGCCAGCAGTTTCGCAGGGGCCTACGAGCAGTACCTC. Translating gives CASSFAGAYEQYL.

J is TRBJ1-5 and V is TRBV2, with D perhaps TRBD1 (5 bases). Between the trimmed V and J ends, which lost 4 bases and 2 bases, there was a span of 9 bases. The germline CDR1 and CDR2 sequences are SNHLY and FYNNEI. The CDR3 covers 14 residues. CDR3 loop: CASSVGQGNQPQHF. The DNA of the CDR3 is TGTGCCAGCAGTGTGGGGCAGGGCAATCAGCCCCAGCATTTT. Using reference TRBV2 and TRBJ1-5 for the parts outside the CDR3, the full variable domain is EPEVTQTPSHQVTQMGQEVILRCVPISNHLYFYWYRQILGQKVEFLVSFYNNEISEKSEIFDDQFSVERPDGSNFTLKIRSTKLEDSAMYFCASSVGQGNQPQHFGDGTRLSIL.

As concerns this clonotype: Mismatch with germline at one junction end may stem from a read error. The CDR3 spells CAGSPPLAGWETQYF. The DNA for the CDR3 is TGTGCCGGCAGCCCTCCGCTAGCGGGGTGGGAGACCCAGTACTTC. J is TRBJ2-5 and V is TRBV7-9; TRBD2 matches at 9 bases. The CDR3 consists of 15 residues. Germline V gene data show CDR1 as SEHNR and CDR2 as FQNEAQ (reference sequence).

V is TRBV5-1 and J is TRBJ2-3; D might be TRBD1 (6 bases). Trimming removed 7 bases from V and 3 bases from J, with 18 bases in between. Germline V gives CDR1 SGHRS, CDR2 YFSETQ. The CDR3 sequence is 15 residues long. CDR3 protein: CASGKTGYTTDTQYF. For the CDR3, the DNA is TGCGCCAGCGGAAAAACAGGGTATACGACAGATACGCAGTATTTT.

This sequence joins TRBV20-1 and TRBJ1-1, with D possibly TRBD1 on 5 matching bases. Germline-derived CDR1 and CDR2 are DFQATT and SNEGSKA (reference sequence). CDR3 size: 11 residues. CDR3: CSGTLNTEAFF. CDR3 sequence (DNA): TGCAGCGGGACTTTGAACACTGAAGCTTTCTTT.

The rearrangement links TRBV7-8 to TRBJ2-3; tentatively, D is TRBD1 (6 bases). The V gene's germline CDR1 is SGHVS and CDR2 FQNEAQ. The V and J ends lost 5 bases and 2 bases respectively, with 14 bases between them. The length of the CDR3 is 15 residues. CDR3 loop: CASSARTAPTDTQYF. The CDR3 DNA reads as TGTGCCAGCAGCGCGAGGACAGCACCCACAGATACGCAGTATTTT.

This sequence joins TRBV24-1 and TRBJ2-3; TRBD2 might be the D (6 bases). Germline CDR1 reads KGHDR; CDR2 reads SFDVKD. V lost 9 bases, J lost 5 bases, and 17 bases lay in between. The length of the CDR3 is 14 residues. The CDR3 protein is CATGPSARGDTQYF. DNA for the CDR3: TGTGCCACCGGTCCTAGCGCGAGGGGAGATACGCAGTATTTT.

This clonotype was observed once. The genes are TRBV11-2 and TRBJ2-7; D not certain. The CDR3 loop spans 15 amino acids. Germline V CDR1 and CDR2: SGHAT, FQNNGV. The V end was cut by 2 bases, the J end by 6 bases, with 17 bases between. In DNA, the CDR3 is TGTGCCAGCAGCTTACGGTGGCAGCCCCCATCCGAGCAGTACTTC. Protein sequence: CASSLRWQPPSEQYF.